This T cell receptor beta chain emerged from a study of CD8+ T cells in alopecia areata. About this clone: Its antigen is unknown.

The CDR3 length is 14 residues. Germline V CDR1 and CDR2: MNHEY, SVGAGI. Trimming removed 0 bases from V and 6 bases from J, with 12 bases in between. General study points: The study found that many expanded lesional clones persisted in scalp and blood during tofacitinib. The treated group had a single nonresponder, limiting CD8+ expansion-response conclusions. Relative to normal scalp, lesional scalp, especially alopecia totalis/universalis, showed higher clonality.

Following RNA extraction, reverse transcription yielded cDNA that acted as the sequencing template. The repertoire was sequenced with immunoSEQ multiplex PCR; TCRdb's copy has only in-frame clones and lacks some. The repertoire has 160,000 or so clones, roughly 63% of them found once; the top ten carry 16%. Regarding treatment: oral pan-JAK inhibitor, 5-10 mg twice daily. PBMCs provided sorted CD4+ and CD8+ T cells. The TCR was taken from a human donor with alopecia areata. The rearrangement joins TRBV6-5 to TRBJ2-7; D may match TRBD1 or TRBD2 (5 bases each). The sequenced sample was CD4+ T cells sorted from blood, obtained at roughly week 55, from a patient treated with tofacitinib. The CDR3 is CASSYSGQGPEQYF. DNA of the CDR3: TGTGCCAGCAGTTACTCCGGCCAGGGACCCGAGCAGTACTTC.